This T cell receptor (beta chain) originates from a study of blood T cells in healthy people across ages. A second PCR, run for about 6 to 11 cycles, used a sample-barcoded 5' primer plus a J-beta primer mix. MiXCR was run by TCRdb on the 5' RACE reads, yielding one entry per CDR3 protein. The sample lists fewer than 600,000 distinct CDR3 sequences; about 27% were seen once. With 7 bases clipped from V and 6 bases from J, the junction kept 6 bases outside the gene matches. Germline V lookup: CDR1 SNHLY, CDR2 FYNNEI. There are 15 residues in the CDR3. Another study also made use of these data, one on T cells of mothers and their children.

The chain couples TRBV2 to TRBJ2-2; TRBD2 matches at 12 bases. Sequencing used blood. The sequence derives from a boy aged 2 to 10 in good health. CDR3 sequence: CASTWTSGVSGELFF. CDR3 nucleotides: TGTGCCAGCACTTGGACTAGCGGGGTGTCCGGGGAGCTGTTTTTT.